The 9 T cell receptor beta chains in this list originate from one sample, sequenced in a study of T cell responses to AZD1222 COVID-19 vaccine. Measured with immunoSEQ multiplex PCR; TCRdb has only the in-frame clones, and not every one. The table records about 180,000 clones, roughly 91% of them present only once. The starting material was peripheral blood, obtained 28 days after the second AZD1222 dose. These receptors were collected from an adult who received the AZD1222 COVID-19 vaccine.

The chain employs TRBV18 and TRBJ2-7; D may correspond to TRBD1 or TRBD2 (5 bases each). In germline, CDR1 is KGHSH, CDR2 LQKENI. The CDR3 spans 15 residues. The V and J ends lost 2 bases and 4 bases respectively, with 15 bases between them. DNA of the CDR3: TGTGCCAGCTCACCAGGGGGTGAGGTGTCTTACGAGCAGTACTTC. Amino acids: CASSPGGEVSYEQYF. Drawing the rest from reference TRBV18 and TRBJ2-7, the complete variable domain is NAGVMQNPRHLVRRRGQEARLRCSPMKGHSHVYWYRQLPEEGLKFMVYLQKENIIDESGMPKERFSAEFPKEGPSILRIQQVVRGDSAAYFCASSPGGEVSYEQYFGPGTRLTVT.

The chain is built from TRBV21-1 and TRBJ1-3; the table gives TRBD1 as D, unverified against the DNA. TRBV21-1 is shown as a pseudogene. The CDR3 totals 16 residues. The CDR3, as DNA: TGTGCCAGCAGCAAAGGAAAACAGGGGGCTTGGGACACCATATATTTT. Translation: CASSKGKQGAWDTIYF.

This rearrangement joins TRBV6-5 to TRBJ2-3; D uncertain. Germline V gene sequence: CDR1 MNHEY, CDR2 SVGAGI. The germline V and J ends were trimmed by 7 bases and 0 bases, with 14 bases remaining between them. This CDR3 contains 15 residues. In nucleotides, the CDR3 is TGTGCCAGCAATCCGGCATTCTCTAGCACAGATACGCAGTATTTT. Amino acids: CASNPAFSSTDTQYF.

This clone has just one count. Other nucleotide sequences from this sample produce the same CDR3. This chain connects TRBV28 to TRBJ1-4; D is perhaps TRBD1 (5 bases). Trimming left V 3 bases short and J 6 bases short, with 11 bases between. Germline CDR1 reads MDHEN; CDR2 reads SYDVKM. This CDR3 spans 14 amino acids. In DNA form, the CDR3 reads TGTGCCAGCAGTTTTGGGGGGTCGGATGAAAAACTGTTTTTT. Encoded protein: CASSFGGSDEKLFF.

This chain links TRBV4-3 with TRBJ2-2; D gene uncertain. V shed 0 bases and J shed 5 bases, with 7 bases lying between them. The germline gives CDR1 LGHNA, CDR2 YSLEER. The CDR3 runs 14 residues. The CDR3 DNA is TGCGCCAGCAGCCAAGAAACCATTACCGGGGAGCTGTTTTTT. This encodes CASSQETITGELFF.

The chain couples TRBV18 to TRBJ2-7, with TRBD1 matching over 7 bases. CDR3 size: 15 residues. V lost 0 bases, J lost 6 bases, and 8 bases stayed unmatched. Germline V gene lookup returns CDR1 KGHSH and CDR2 LQKENI. The CDR3 DNA reads TGTGCCAGCTCACCACCGTCGACAGGGCGGACCGAGCAGTACTTC. It codes for CASSPPSTGRTEQYF.

The rearrangement joins TRBV7-2 to TRBJ1-1; D is unclear. V lost 1 base and J 6 bases, leaving 3 bases between the germline ends. The CDR3 consists of 11 residues. Looked up from germline, CDR1 is SGHTA and CDR2 is FQGNSA. The DNA for the CDR3 is TGTGCCAGCAGCTTAGGGTCTGAAGCTTTCTTT. This codes for CASSLGSEAFF.

The chain carries TRBV15 and TRBJ2-1, with 11 positions matching TRBD2. V dropped 1 base and J dropped 6; count of bases not matched to a gene: 5. The V gene's germline CDR1 is LNHNV and CDR2 YYDKDF (reference sequence). The CDR3 consists of 16 residues. The CDR3 DNA is TGTGCCACCAGCAGAGTAGCGGGAGGGCCGGGCAATGAGCAGTTCTTC. It encodes CATSRVAGGPGNEQFF.

The rearrangement joins TRBV27 to TRBJ1-6, with 7 bases lining up with TRBD1. Trimming at V came to 0 bases and at J to 14 bases, leaving 1 base not matched to a gene. There are 12 residues in the CDR3. The germline CDR1 and CDR2 sequences are MNHEY and SMNVEV (reference sequence). The CDR3: CASSLSGQALHF. The CDR3 DNA sequence: TGTGCCAGCAGTTTATCCGGACAGGCCCTCCACTTT.